This T cell receptor beta chain is from a study of CD8+CD57+ T cells in acquired aplastic anemia. Study-wide findings and caveats: There were some 30 CD8+ CDR3 sequences that occurred in both patients and controls. CD8+ Simpson's diversity showed no significant patient-control difference.

Patients chosen for sequencing had shown CD8+CD57+ cell expansion by flow cytometry. Each patient had severe acquired aplastic anemia. The V gene lost 0 bases and the J gene lost 5 bases, with 13 bases spanning the gap. CDR1 and CDR2 (germline): SGHRS, YFSETQ. CDR3 length equals 15 residues. The TCR beta profiling, which covered VDJ combination and CDR3 sequence, was carried out using genomic DNA as the template. Via MiXCR, TCRdb re-called the reads, giving one row per CDR3 protein. The top ten hold 1% to 1.5% of the sample, which has approximately 300,000 distinct CDR3 sequences, roughly 61% seen once. With respect to this clonotype: Its antigen remains unknown.

The source of this sequence is a human donor with aplastic anemia. The chain has TRBV5-1 and TRBJ2-3; TRBD1 is a possible D gene (6 bases). Sequencing was carried out using sorted CD4+, CD8+, or CD8+CD57+ T cells (not recorded which) from PBMCs. The CDR3 DNA reads as TGCGCCAGCAGCTTGGACGGACAGAGGTTAGATACGCAGTATTTT. Protein product: CASSLDGQRLDTQYF.